This T cell receptor beta chain was recovered during a study of blood T cell repertoires in COVID-19. Study overall: COVID-19 samples, acute and convalescent, were from the United States, Italy and Spain.

The study recruited exposed participants who had met a COVID-19 case within 2 weeks before entry. Using immunoSEQ multiplex PCR, the repertoire was profiled, and TCRdb retains in-frame clones only, with some absent. The profile shows roughly 180,000 clones, approximately 80% of them singletons. The clonotype was recovered from a man aged 60-69 years who had been exposed to COVID-19. The sequenced sample was PBMCs or T cells enriched from blood (not recorded which).

In DNA, the CDR3 is TGTGCCAGCAGTTTACAGGCCGGGACACTGGAGCAGTACTTC. Translated: CASSLQAGTLEQYF. The V call is TRBV27, the J call TRBJ2-7; D perhaps matches TRBD1 (6 bases). V was pared by 2 bases and J by 7 bases, with 15 bases between. Per germline, CDR1 MNHEY and CDR2 SMNVEV (reference sequence). This CDR3 has 14 residues.